Sequencing of this TCR beta chain was carried out in a study of OX40 agonist ivuxolimab in advanced cancers. As for the study in general: Treatment of patients was with ivuxolimab, an agonistic anti-OX40 (CD134) antibody.

TCRdb's table, derived via immunoSEQ multiplex PCR, lists solely in-frame clones and lacks some. Among about 95,000 clones listed, approximately 85% were seen once. Per germline, CDR1 SEHNR and CDR2 FQNEAQ (reference sequence). The CDR3 loop spans 14 amino acids. The clonotype was recovered from an adult with an advanced solid tumor such as melanoma, head and neck, liver or kidney cancer. The chain has TRBV7-9 and TRBJ2-5, with no clear D. The last part of the DNA fits TRBJ2-7 better; the J call may be wrong. This specimen consisted of CD4+ or CD8+ T cells sorted from blood, obtained in a trial of the OX40 agonist ivuxolimab. As DNA, the CDR3 is TGTGCCAGCAGCCCACAAGAGGACTCCTACGAGCAGTACTTC. Translation gives CASSPQEDSYEQYF.